Below, 27 T cell receptor beta chains from the same sample are listed, as sequenced in a study of response to subunit inactivated influenza vaccine. TCRdb processed the RT-PCR reads anew with MiXCR; each CDR3 protein has one entry. Here the sample spans about 700,000 distinct CDR3 sequences, approximately 14% being singletons. The source was PBMCs from blood, collected around 14 days before vaccination. Receptors originate from a man between 45 and 60 years old who received an inactivated influenza vaccine.

On this clonotype: One end of the junction varies from germline; a read error may be responsible. The chain joins TRBV2 to TRBJ1-2; D not certain. The CDR3 has 11 amino acids. The germline V gene has CDR1 SNHLY and CDR2 FYNNEI. CDR3 coding DNA: TGTGCCAGCAGTGAAACGGTGGCTCCCTCCTTC. This encodes CASSETVAPSF. The complete variable domain, with remaining parts taken from reference TRBV2 and TRBJ1-2, reads EPEVTQTPSHQVTQMGQEVILRCVPISNHLYFYWYRQILGQKVEFLVSFYNNEISEKSEIFDDQFSVERPDGSNFTLKIRSTKLEDSAMYFCASSETVAPSFGSGTRLTVV.

This clonotype has a count of ten or more. This sequence joins TRBV7-2 and TRBJ2-7; D perhaps matches TRBD2 (6 bases). V was clipped by 1 base and J by 3 bases, with 13 bases between them. The CDR3 covers 15 residues. Germline assignment: CDR1 SGHTA and CDR2 FQGNSA. The CDR3 DNA follows: TGTGCCAGCAGCTTAGATTCCGGGAGTTTCTACGAGCAGTACTTC. Protein: CASSLDSGSFYEQYF.

This chain connects TRBV6-5 to TRBJ2-1, with 11 nucleotides matching TRBD2. This CDR3 region has 17 residues. CDR1 and CDR2 (germline): MNHEY, SVGAGI. V was pared by 4 bases and J by 3 bases, with 8 bases of the junction left unmatched. CDR3 sequence (DNA): TGTGCCAGCAGTTCCTATTGGACTAGCGGGCTCTACAATGAGCAGTTCTTC. It codes for CASSSYWTSGLYNEQFF.

This clonotype was recorded at least ten times. The CDR3 loop reads CASSVDPTPGGTSTDTQYF. The DNA for the CDR3 is TGTGCCAGCAGCGTAGACCCCACTCCTGGGGGGACTAGCACAGATACGCAGTATTTT. The chain recombines TRBV9 with TRBJ2-3; D is perhaps TRBD2 (6 bases). Germline CDR1 and CDR2: SGDLS and YYNGEE. V lost 0 bases to trimming and J lost 0 bases, with 20 bases between them. The CDR3 runs 19 residues.

The chain employs TRBV5-1 and TRBJ2-1, with 8 bases that match TRBD2. The V gene's germline CDR1 is SGHRS and CDR2 YFSETQ. There are 15 residues in the CDR3. The ends lost 2 bases at V and 7 bases at J; junction bases unmatched: 8. CDR3: CASSFFGGAENEQFF. The CDR3 DNA sequence: TGCGCCAGCAGCTTTTTCGGGGGGGCGGAAAATGAGCAGTTCTTC. The full variable domain, with the rest looked up from reference TRBV5-1 and TRBJ2-1, is KAGVTQTPRYLIKTRGQQVTLSCSPISGHRSVSWYQQTPGQGLQFLFEYFSETQRNKGNFPGRFSGRQFSNSRSEMNVSTLELGDSALYLCASSFFGGAENEQFFGPGTRLTVL.

This clonotype was observed a handful of times. V usage is TRBV5-1 and J usage is TRBJ2-7; 10 bases match TRBD2. The CDR3 covers 18 residues. Per germline, CDR1 SGHRS and CDR2 YFSETQ. V shed 4 bases, J shed 1 base, and the junction held 14 bases outside the gene matches. The CDR3 loop reads CASSRRGSGRTESYEQYF. The CDR3 region has the DNA TGCGCCAGCAGCAGGCGGGGTAGCGGGAGGACAGAATCCTACGAGCAGTACTTC.

This clonotype has just a few counts. The chain employs TRBV12-5 and TRBJ2-1, with D hard to call. The germline V gene encodes CDR1 LGHNT and CDR2 FRNRAP. V lost 5 bases, J lost 2 bases, and 10 bases lay in between. The CDR3 has 14 residues. CDR3 DNA sequence: TGTGCTAGTGGTCCCCCCTACCCCTACAATGAGCAGTTCTTC. Protein product: CASGPPYPYNEQFF. Filled out from reference TRBV12-5 and TRBJ2-1, the complete variable domain reads DARVTQTPRHKVTEMGQEVTMRCQPILGHNTVFWYRQTMMQGLELLAYFRNRAPLDDSGMPKDRFSAEMPDATLATLKIQPSEPRDSAVYFCASGPPYPYNEQFFGPGTRLTVL.

This clonotype has only a few counts. V and J are TRBV25-1 and TRBJ2-1, with TRBD2 matching over 7 bases. The V segment lost 8 bases and the J segment 3 bases; nucleotides outside the gene matches: 13. CDR1 and CDR2 (germline): MGHDK, SYGVNS. The CDR3 is 16 amino acids. The CDR3 sequence is CASPGIGGSIYNEQFF. The DNA for the CDR3 is TGTGCCAGCCCGGGTATTGGCGGGAGTATCTACAATGAGCAGTTCTTC.

The CDR3 region has the DNA TGTGCCAGCGAGCGGGAGGCAAAATACGAGCAGTACTTC. Protein product: CASEREAKYEQYF. J is TRBJ2-7 and V is TRBV6-1, with 9 nucleotides matching TRBD2. Trimming at V came to 8 bases and at J to 4 bases, leaving 6 bases not matched to a gene. The CDR3 is made up of 13 amino acids. Germline lookup yields CDR1 MNHNS and CDR2 SASEGT.

In its sample, this clonotype was seen a few times. This chain connects TRBV12-3 or TRBV12-4 to TRBJ2-1; D might be TRBD1 or TRBD2, each matching 5 bases. This CDR3 region has 14 residues. Trimming cost V 6 bases and J 4 bases, with 13 bases left between them. CDR3 in DNA: TGTGCCAGCAGCCTCATGGGGGATTACAATGAGCAGTTCTTC. Protein: CASSLMGDYNEQFF.

The rearrangement uses TRBV19 and TRBJ2-1; D not certain. The CDR3 runs to 13 residues. Trimming stripped 3 bases from V and 8 bases from J, with 11 bases between. Germline V lookup: CDR1 LNHDA, CDR2 SQIVND (reference sequence). In DNA, the CDR3 is TGTGCCAGTAGTATGTTCGGTTTCGATGAGCAGTTCTTC. Amino acids: CASSMFGFDEQFF.

In regard to this clonotype: A junction end diverges from the germline sequence, so it may reflect a read error. V is TRBV28 and J is TRBJ2-1, with D tentatively TRBD2 (5 bases). Germline V gene data show CDR1 as MDHEN and CDR2 as SYDVKM. This CDR3 is built from 15 residues. The CDR3: CASSQLELSYTEQFF. The CDR3 DNA is TGTGCCAGCAGTCAACTAGAATTATCCTACACTGAGCAGTTCTTC.

This clonotype was counted a few times. The chain joins TRBV27 to TRBJ2-7; tentatively, D is TRBD2 (6 bases). Deletions cut 4 bases from V and 5 bases from J, with 12 bases between. The CDR3 is 13 amino acids. Germline CDR1 MNHEY, CDR2 SMNVEV (reference sequence). CDR3 DNA: TGTGCCAGCAGTTACCGAGGCGGGGACGAGCAGTACTTC. Its translation: CASSYRGGDEQYF.

Only a few counts were recorded for this clonotype. The rearrangement links TRBV7-3 to TRBJ2-1, with D possibly being TRBD2 (6 bases). V gave up 5 bases and J gave up 3 bases, with 8 bases separating them. Germline V lookup: CDR1 SGHTA, CDR2 FQGTGA. This CDR3 spans 13 amino acids. The CDR3 sequence: CASSPDYYNEQFF. CDR3 bases: TGTGCCAGCAGCCCGGACTACTACAATGAGCAGTTCTTC.

This chain connects TRBV13 to TRBJ2-5; D might be TRBD2 (7 bases). The germline V gene encodes CDR1 PRHDT and CDR2 FYEKMQ (reference sequence). The V end was cut by 5 bases, the J end by 1 base, with 14 bases between. There are 15 residues in the CDR3. CDR3 bases: TGTGCCAGCAGCATGAGGGAGGGGGTCCAAGAGACCCAGTACTTC. Translated, it gives CASSMREGVQETQYF.

This clonotype has more than one count but fewer than ten. This sequence joins TRBV6-2 or TRBV6-3 and TRBJ2-7; 8 bases are a match to TRBD2. This CDR3 has 15 residues. Germline V gene lookup returns CDR1 MNHEY and CDR2 SVGEGT. Trimming at V came to 4 bases and at J to 0 bases, leaving 5 bases not matched to a gene. This CDR3 is CASSLLADRSYEQYF. CDR3 nucleotides: TGTGCCAGCAGTTTACTAGCGGATCGCTCCTACGAGCAGTACTTC.

This clonotype was picked up many times. This chain links TRBV4-1 with TRBJ2-2, with 14 bases matching TRBD2. Germline values: CDR1 MGHRA, CDR2 YSYEKL. J gave up 1 base and V 0 bases, and 10 bases lay outside the gene matches. This CDR3 region has 21 residues. The CDR3 here is CASSQDLGTSGSLRNTGELFF. CDR3 nucleotide sequence: TGCGCCAGCAGCCAAGATCTTGGGACTAGCGGGAGTCTCCGGAACACCGGGGAGCTGTTTTTT.

This clonotype has a handful of counts. V is TRBV4-2 and J is TRBJ2-5, with 8 bases aligning to TRBD1. The CDR3 runs to 15 residues. The germline V gene encodes CDR1 LGHNA and CDR2 YNFKEQ. The junction had 6 bases not matched to a gene; V was cut back by 0 bases and J by 6 bases. DNA for the CDR3: TGTGCCAGCAGCCAAGACCCAGGGGGCGAAAAGACCCAGTACTTC. Protein sequence: CASSQDPGGEKTQYF.

This clonotype turned up a few times. The chain couples TRBV27 to TRBJ1-5; 9 bases are a match to TRBD1. The junction had 7 bases not matched to a gene; V was cut back by 5 bases and J by 5 bases. Germline CDR1 is MNHEY and CDR2 is SMNVEV (reference sequence). This CDR3 region has 15 residues. The CDR3 loop reads CASSPSGTGYQPQHF. CDR3 bases: TGTGCCAGCAGTCCATCCGGGACAGGGTATCAGCCCCAGCATTTT.

The sample holds a few counts of this clonotype. CDR3 nucleotide sequence: TGTGCCATCTGGCGGGACGGCGGCTACGAGCAGTACTTC. It is translated as CAIWRDGGYEQYF. The chain joins TRBV10-3 to TRBJ2-7; D possibly corresponds to TRBD2 (6 bases). With 8 bases removed from V and 3 bases from J, the gap between germline ends came to 14 bases. The CDR3 contains 13 residues. Germline V gene sequence: CDR1 ENHRY, CDR2 SYGVKD.

In nucleotides, the CDR3 is TGTGCCAGCAGTCGATTAAACTTCGTCTACAATGAGCAGTTCTTC. This codes for CASSRLNFVYNEQFF. V is TRBV12-3 or TRBV12-4 and J is TRBJ2-1, with no clear D. Trimming pared 5 bases from V and 3 bases from J, leaving 14 bases between. The CDR3 runs 15 residues.

The sample holds a few counts of this clonotype. The J gene is TRBJ2-2, the V gene TRBV7-9; 12 bases fit TRBD2. Germline loops: CDR1 SEHNR, CDR2 FQNEAQ (reference sequence). The CDR3 is 17 amino acids. Trimming removed 5 bases from V and 4 bases from J; junction bases left unmatched: 8. CDR3 nucleotide sequence: TGTGCCAGCAGCGGGCAGACTAGCGGGAGTACCACCGGGGAGCTGTTTTTT. Amino acids: CASSGQTSGSTTGELFF.

The chain recombines TRBV2 with TRBJ2-1; 10 positions agree with TRBD2. This CDR3 is 18 amino acids long. The germline V gene has CDR1 SNHLY and CDR2 FYNNEI. Germline trimming cut 6 bases from V and 0 bases from J; bases unmatched to any gene: 11. Written as DNA, the CDR3 is TGTGCCAGCAGGAAGAGGACTAGCGGCTATAGCTCCTACAATGAGCAGTTCTTC. Encoded protein: CASRKRTSGYSSYNEQFF.

The chain carries TRBV19 and TRBJ2-5, with 10 nucleotides matching TRBD1. CDR1 is LNHDA and CDR2 is SQIVND in the germline V gene (reference sequence). This CDR3 region has 15 residues. Trimming took 5 bases from V and 5 from J; bases not matched to a gene: 8. The CDR3 bases are TGTGCCAGTAGTTCTGACAGGGGGCCTCGGGAGACCCAGTACTTC. Encoded protein: CASSSDRGPRETQYF. The variable domain in full, completed from reference TRBV19 and TRBJ2-5, reads DGGITQSPKYLFRKEGQNVTLSCEQNLNHDAMYWYRQDPGQGLRLIYYSQIVNDFQKGDIAEGYSVSREKKESFPLTVTSAQKNPTAFYLCASSSDRGPRETQYFGPGTRLLVL.

V and J are TRBV11-2 and TRBJ2-3, with D maybe TRBD1 (5 bases). CDR3 length: 14 residues. Trimming pared 5 bases from V and 2 bases from J, leaving 11 bases between. CDR1 and CDR2 (germline): SGHAT, FQNNGV. The CDR3 DNA sequence: TGTGCCAGCAGCCAGGGTCCCGACACAGATACGCAGTATTTT. This encodes CASSQGPDTDTQYF.

This clonotype was recorded a few times. The conserved closing phenylalanine or tryptophan is absent in this CDR3, likely reflecting a read error. The J gene is TRBJ2-7, the V gene TRBV24-1; maybe TRBD1 (6 bases). The ends were cut back, 5 bases at V and 0 bases at J, with 10 bases in the middle. This CDR3 has 14 amino acids. CDR1 and CDR2 from the germline V gene are KGHDR and SFDVKD. Here the CDR3 reads CATSGRDNSYEQYN. Written as DNA, the CDR3 is TGTGCCACCAGTGGCCGGGACAACTCCTACGAGCAGTACAAC.

This clonotype has more than one count but fewer than ten. This chain connects TRBV27 to TRBJ2-3, with D maybe TRBD1 (5 bases). Trimming left V 3 bases short and J 6 bases short, with 13 bases between. Germline CDR1 reads MNHEY; CDR2 reads SMNVEV (reference sequence). CDR3 size: 14 residues. The CDR3 loop reads CASSFIGAPDTQYF. The CDR3 DNA reads as TGTGCCAGCAGTTTTATTGGGGCACCCGATACGCAGTATTTT.